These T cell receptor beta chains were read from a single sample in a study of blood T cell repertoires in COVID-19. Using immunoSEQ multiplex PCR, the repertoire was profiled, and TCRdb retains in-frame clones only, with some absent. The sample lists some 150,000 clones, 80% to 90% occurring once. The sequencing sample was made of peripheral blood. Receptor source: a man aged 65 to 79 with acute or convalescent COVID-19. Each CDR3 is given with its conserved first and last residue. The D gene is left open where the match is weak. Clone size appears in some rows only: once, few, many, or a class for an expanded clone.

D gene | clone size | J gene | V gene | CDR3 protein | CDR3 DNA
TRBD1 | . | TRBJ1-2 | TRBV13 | CASSLSQGTAWGYTF | TGTGCCAGCAGCTTAAGCCAGGGGACAGCCTGGGGCTACACCTTC
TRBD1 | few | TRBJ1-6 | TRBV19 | CASSTFAPGQGLNSPLHF | TGTGCCAGTAGTACCTTCGCTCCGGGACAGGGACTTAATTCACCCCTCCACTTT
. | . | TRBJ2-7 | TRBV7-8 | CASKRGGGVEEQYF | TGTGCCAGCAAGAGGGGGGGAGGAGTAGAAGAGCAGTACTTC
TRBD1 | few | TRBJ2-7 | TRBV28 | CASRGRGGPYEQYF | TGTGCCAGCAGGGGTAGAGGGGGCCCCTACGAGCAGTACTTC
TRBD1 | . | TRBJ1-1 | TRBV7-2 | CASSLVSGGITEAFF | TGTGCCAGCAGCTTAGTTTCAGGGGGCATCACTGAAGCTTTCTTT
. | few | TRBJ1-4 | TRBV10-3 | CAISERGWEKLFF | TGTGCCATCAGTGAGAGGGGCTGGGAAAAACTGTTTTTT
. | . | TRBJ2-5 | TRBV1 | CTSSQEGLETQYF | TGCACCAGCAGCCAAGAGGGACTGGAGACCCAGTACTTC
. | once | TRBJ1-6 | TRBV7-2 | CASSLETGYNSPLHF | TGTGCCAGCAGCTTAGAGACGGGCTATAATTCACCCCTCCACTTT
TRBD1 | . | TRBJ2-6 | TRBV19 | CASSTSPGQGSSGANVLTF | TGTGCCAGTAGTACTTCCCCGGGACAGGGAAGCTCTGGGGCCAACGTCCTGACTTTC
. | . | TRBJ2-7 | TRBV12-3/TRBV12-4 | CASSPSGHEQYF | TGTGCCAGCAGCCCCTCGGGTCACGAGCAGTACTTC
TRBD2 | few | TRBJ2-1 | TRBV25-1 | CASSSASGTSGNEQFF | TGTGCCAGCAGCTCCGCCTCCGGGACTAGCGGGAATGAGCAGTTCTTC
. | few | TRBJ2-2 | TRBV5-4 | CASSPGGTGELFF | TGTGCCAGCAGCCCAGGAGGCACCGGGGAGCTGTTTTTT
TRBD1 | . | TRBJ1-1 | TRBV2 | CASRMDRGYEAFF | TGTGCCAGCAGGATGGACAGGGGCTATGAAGCTTTCTTT
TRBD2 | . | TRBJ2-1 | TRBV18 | CASSLGTPTSADEQFF | TGTGCCAGCTCACTCGGAACTCCGACTAGCGCAGATGAGCAGTTCTTC
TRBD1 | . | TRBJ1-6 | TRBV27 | CASSSPPTGISYNSPLHF | TGTGCCAGCAGTTCTCCCCCGACAGGGATCTCCTATAATTCACCCCTCCACTTT
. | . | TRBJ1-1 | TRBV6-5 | CASNRDTNTEAFF | TGTGCCAGCAATCGGGACACGAACACTGAAGCTTTCTTT
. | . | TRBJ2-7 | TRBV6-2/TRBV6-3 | CASSYFGSPYEQYF | TGTGCCAGCAGTTACTTTGGCAGTCCCTACGAGCAGTACTTC
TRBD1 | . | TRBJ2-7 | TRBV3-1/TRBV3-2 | CASSHHSPGQGAYEQYF | TGTGCCAGCAGCCACCATTCTCCGGGACAGGGGGCCTACGAGCAGTACTTC
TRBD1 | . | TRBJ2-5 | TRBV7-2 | CASSLGRQGQGETQYF | TGTGCCAGCAGCTTAGGCCGACAGGGTCAGGGAGAGACCCAGTACTTC
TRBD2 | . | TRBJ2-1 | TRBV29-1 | CSARGGSSYNEQFF | TGCAGCGCCCGCGGGGGTAGCTCCTACAATGAGCAGTTCTTC
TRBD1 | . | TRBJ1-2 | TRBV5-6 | CASSLGTGVQDGYTF | TGTGCCAGCAGCTTAGGGACAGGGGTGCAGGATGGCTACACCTTC
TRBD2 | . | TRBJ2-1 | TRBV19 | CASSILAGLRNEQFF | TGTGCCAGTAGTATCCTAGCGGGCCTTCGGAATGAGCAGTTCTTC
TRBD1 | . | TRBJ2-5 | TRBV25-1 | CASSEPSRDRSLQETQYF | TGTGCCAGCAGTGAACCATCCCGGGACAGAAGTCTACAAGAGACCCAGTACTTC
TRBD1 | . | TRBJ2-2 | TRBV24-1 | CATSDPRTGYTGELFF | TGTGCCACCAGTGATCCCCGGACAGGGTACACCGGGGAGCTGTTTTTT
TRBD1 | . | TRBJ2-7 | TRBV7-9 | CASSLGPGQSYEQYF | TGTGCCAGCAGCTTAGGCCCGGGACAGTCCTACGAGCAGTACTTC
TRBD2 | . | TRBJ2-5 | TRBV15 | CATSRDKGAGGLRRETQYF | TGTGCCACCAGCAGAGATAAGGGAGCGGGAGGGCTTAGGAGGGAGACCCAGTACTTC
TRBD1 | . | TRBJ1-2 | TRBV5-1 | CASRPGTGDGYTF | TGCGCCAGCAGGCCCGGGACAGGGGATGGCTACACCTTC
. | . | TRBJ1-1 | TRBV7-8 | CASSLITPNTEAFF | TGTGCCAGCAGCTTAATAACACCGAACACTGAAGCTTTCTTT
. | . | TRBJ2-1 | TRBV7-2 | CASSSGDEQFF | TGTGCCAGCAGCTCAGGGGATGAGCAGTTCTTC
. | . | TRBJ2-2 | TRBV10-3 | CAITNSGVTGELFF | TGTGCCATCACCAATAGCGGAGTCACCGGGGAGCTGTTTTTT
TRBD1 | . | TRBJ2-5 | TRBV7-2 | CASSLSSRGRGETQYF | TGTGCCAGCAGCTTGAGCTCCAGGGGGCGAGGAGAGACCCAGTACTTC
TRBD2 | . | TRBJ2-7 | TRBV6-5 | CASTTSGGAYEQYF | TGTGCCAGCACTACTAGCGGGGGGGCCTACGAGCAGTACTTC
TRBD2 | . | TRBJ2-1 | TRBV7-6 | CASSSLAGVYNEQFF | TGTGCCAGCAGCTCCCTAGCGGGAGTGTACAATGAGCAGTTCTTC
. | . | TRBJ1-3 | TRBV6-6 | CASSYSGVGSGNTIYF | TGTGCCAGCAGTTACTCCGGGGTCGGCTCTGGAAACACCATATATTTT
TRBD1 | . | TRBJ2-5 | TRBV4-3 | CASNLTNRGRQETQYF | TGCGCCAGCAACCTTACGAACAGGGGGCGTCAAGAGACCCAGTACTTC
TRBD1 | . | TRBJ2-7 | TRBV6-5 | CASSRDRESYEQYF | TGTGCCAGCAGCCGGGACAGGGAATCCTACGAGCAGTACTTC
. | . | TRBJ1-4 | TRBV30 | CAWSETGLNEKLFF | TGTGCCTGGAGTGAGACAGGACTTAATGAAAAACTGTTTTTT
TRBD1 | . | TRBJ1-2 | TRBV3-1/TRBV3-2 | CASSQQGVHGYTF | TGTGCCAGCAGCCAACAGGGGGTTCATGGCTACACCTTC
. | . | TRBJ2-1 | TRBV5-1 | CASSLSAATFF | TGCGCCAGCAGCTTGAGTGCGGCAACTTTCTTC
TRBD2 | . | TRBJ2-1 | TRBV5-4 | CASSPGTSGYNEQFF | TGTGCCAGCAGCCCCGGGACTAGCGGATACAATGAGCAGTTCTTC
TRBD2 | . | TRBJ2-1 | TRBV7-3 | CASSRLAGGKNEQFF | TGTGCCAGCAGCCGACTAGCGGGAGGGAAGAATGAGCAGTTCTTC
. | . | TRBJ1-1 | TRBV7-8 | CASSLVFGRAFMNTEAFF | TGTGCCAGCAGCTTAGTGTTTGGGCGGGCATTCATGAACACTGAAGCTTTCTTT
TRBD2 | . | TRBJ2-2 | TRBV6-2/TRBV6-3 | CASSQTSGRGELFF | TGTGCCAGCAGTCAGACTAGCGGGAGAGGGGAGCTGTTTTTT
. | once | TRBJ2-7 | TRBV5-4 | CASSPMRSGYSYEQYF | TGTGCCAGCAGCCCCATGAGGTCCGGGTATTCCTACGAGCAGTACTTC
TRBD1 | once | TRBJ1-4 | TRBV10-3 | CATSTGSNEKLFF | TGTGCCACTTCGACAGGGTCAAATGAAAAACTGTTTTTT
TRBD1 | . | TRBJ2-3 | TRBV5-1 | CASRSDRATDTQYF | TGCGCCAGCAGGTCGGACAGGGCTACAGATACGCAGTATTTT